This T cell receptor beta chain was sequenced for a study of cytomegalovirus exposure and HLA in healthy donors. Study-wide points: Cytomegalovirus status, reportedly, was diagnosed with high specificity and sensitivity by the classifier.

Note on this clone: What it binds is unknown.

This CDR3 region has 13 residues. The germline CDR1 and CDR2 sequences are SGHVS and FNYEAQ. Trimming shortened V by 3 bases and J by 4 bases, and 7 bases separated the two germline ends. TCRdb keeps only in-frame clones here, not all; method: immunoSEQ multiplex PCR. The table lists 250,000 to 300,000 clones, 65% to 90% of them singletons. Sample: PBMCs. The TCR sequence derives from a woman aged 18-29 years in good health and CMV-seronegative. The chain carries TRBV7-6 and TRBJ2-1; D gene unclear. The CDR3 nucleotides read TGTGCCAGCAGCTTGGCTGAATACAATGAGCAGTTCTTC. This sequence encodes CASSLAEYNEQFF.